Listed below are T cell receptor beta chains from one sample, sequenced in a study of OX40 agonist ivuxolimab in advanced cancers. Only in-frame clones appear in the TCRdb table, and some are missing; sequencing was by immunoSEQ multiplex PCR. The sample yields fewer than 100,000 clones, around 85% seen once. Sample: CD4+ or CD8+ T cells sorted from blood, taken in a trial of the OX40 agonist ivuxolimab. These receptors were taken from an adult with an advanced solid tumor such as melanoma, head and neck, liver or kidney cancer. Both conserved end residues are trimmed from each CDR3. Fields, in order: V gene, CDR3 length, J gene, CDR3 protein.

TRBV7-3	13	TRBJ2-7	ASRPRAGATYEQY
TRBV7-9	12	TRBJ1-1	ASSEGRGNTEAF
TRBV5-4	12	TRBJ1-1	ASTSSGGDTEAF
TRBV6-1	13	TRBJ1-1	ASSAAGWAMTEAF
TRBV25-1	13	TRBJ2-1	ASSPGLHRGSEQF
TRBV5-1	12	TRBJ2-7	ASSPRDSTYEQY
TRBV18	11	TRBJ1-2	ASSPEAGVGYT
TRBV6-5	11	TRBJ2-3	ASRPPGKDTQY
TRBV12-5	11	TRBJ1-5	ASGLPGNQPQH
TRBV7-7	11	TRBJ2-2	ASSLDRVGELF
TRBV5-4	11	TRBJ1-5	ASSLEGRQPQH
TRBV2	10	TRBJ2-7	ASGYVAYEQY
TRBV5-4	13	TRBJ1-2	ASSFAGGYNYGYT
TRBV16	13	TRBJ1-5	ASSHKQGAWVPQH
TRBV10-3	16	TRBJ2-1	AISESISRDRPYNEQF
TRBV2	12	TRBJ2-3	ASSEVTPTDTQY
TRBV11-3	12	TRBJ2-5	ASSSGGYQETQY
TRBV5-4	13	TRBJ1-1	ASSSRQGMNTEAF
TRBV28	13	TRBJ1-5	ASSFAGAGNQPQH
TRBV5-6	12	TRBJ2-7	ASSRPGGPYEQY
TRBV7-6	12	TRBJ2-7	ASSSRQGAYEQY
TRBV9	12	TRBJ1-1	ASSVGQGNTEAF
TRBV28	14	TRBJ1-1	ASTSLRFGDNTEAF
TRBV10-1	11	TRBJ2-3	ASSPRARDTQY
TRBV9	12	TRBJ2-7	ASSVGLAAYEQY
TRBV21-1	14	TRBJ2-5	ASSKEAGSAKKTQY
TRBV15	14	TRBJ2-7	ATSRVLGQSNYEQY
TRBV5-1	14	TRBJ2-5	ASSPHIDGFQETRY